These 20 T cell receptor beta chains originate from one sample sequenced in a study of T-cell memory formation after mild COVID-19. TCRdb re-called the 5' RACE reads through MiXCR, storing one row per CDR3 protein. The sample comprises hundreds of thousands of distinct CDR3 sequences, around 21% of which are singletons, and 12% rests with the top ten. Sequencing was done on a sample of PBMCs or a T cell subset sorted from them (not recorded which). The origin of the receptors is an adult woman who had mild COVID-19 (a few samples of this study predate the infection). Cell type and time point are not known.

This clonotype was counted only a few times. The CDR3 nucleotides are TGTGCCAGCAGCCCTGGGGACAACTATGGCTACACCTTC. This sequence encodes CASSPGDNYGYTF. V usage is TRBV5-6 and J usage is TRBJ1-2; weak D call: TRBD1 (5 bases). Between the trimmed V and J ends, which lost 4 bases and 2 bases, there was a span of 9 bases. The CDR3 is made up of 13 amino acids. Germline lookup yields CDR1 SGHDT and CDR2 YYEEEE. Full variable domain (outside the CDR3, taken from reference TRBV5-6 and TRBJ1-2): DAGVTQSPTHLIKTRGQQVTLRCSPKSGHDTVSWYQQALGQGPQFIFQYYEEEERQRGNFPDRFSGHQFPNYSSELNVNALLLGDSALYLCASSPGDNYGYTFGSGTRLTVV.

V gene TRBV5-6 combines with J gene TRBJ2-7; D possibly matches TRBD1 or TRBD2 (5 bases each). Germline assignment: CDR1 SGHDT and CDR2 YYEEEE. Deletions cut 2 bases from V and 4 bases from J, with 10 bases between. The CDR3 length is 13 residues. DNA for the CDR3: TGTGCCAGCAGCTTCGGGGCGGGTTACGAGCAGTACTTC. It is translated as CASSFGAGYEQYF.

The chain joins TRBV4-1 to TRBJ1-2; D call uncertain. Trimming left V 3 bases short and J 0 bases short, with 11 bases between. This CDR3 is built from 15 residues. Germline CDR1 MGHRA, CDR2 YSYEKL. The CDR3 region has the DNA TGCGCCAGCAGCCAGTGGGCAGATTCTAACTATGGCTACACCTTC. Translation gives CASSQWADSNYGYTF.

This clonotype was observed at least ten times. The junction shows a germline mismatch at one end, possibly a read error. The chain recombines TRBV4-1 with TRBJ2-5; 7 bases map to TRBD2. Germline V gene lookup returns CDR1 MGHRA and CDR2 YSYEKL. This CDR3 spans 12 amino acids. CDR3: CASSQGGETQYF. In DNA form, the CDR3 reads TGTGCCAGCAGCCAGGGAGGGGAGACCCAGTACTTC.

The V and J genes are TRBV2 and TRBJ2-7, with D perhaps matching TRBD2 (5 bases). This CDR3 is 14 amino acids long. V was cut by 4 bases and J by 3 bases, with 13 bases left in between. CDR1 is SNHLY, CDR2 FYNNEI, per germline. For the CDR3, the DNA is TGTGCCAGCAGTGGGACTTTCCCTTACTACGAGCAGTACTTC. Protein sequence: CASSGTFPYYEQYF.

The V call is TRBV12-3 or TRBV12-4, the J call TRBJ2-7; D is unclear. The CDR3 spans 14 residues. V was cut by 2 bases and J by 1 base, with 9 bases left in between. The CDR3 loop is CASSLRRFSYEQYF. The CDR3 DNA is TGTGCCAGCAGTTTACGCCGGTTTTCCTACGAGCAGTACTTC.

On this clonotype itself: A read error may produce the germline difference seen at one junction end. CDR3 loop: CASTLAGVPPYEQYF. CDR3 DNA sequence: TGTGCCAGCACTTTAGCAGGGGTTCCCCCCTACGAGCAGTACTTC. V and J are TRBV12-3 or TRBV12-4 and TRBJ2-7, with D perhaps TRBD1 (6 bases). The CDR3 runs to 15 residues.

The chain uses TRBV7-2 and TRBJ2-1, with D unresolved. Germline CDR1 SGHTA, CDR2 FQGNSA. The CDR3 has 15 residues. The V end was cut by 6 bases, the J end by 1 base, with 13 bases between. The CDR3 here is CASSEAARSYNEQFF. The CDR3 coding sequence is TGTGCCAGCAGTGAGGCTGCCCGTTCCTACAATGAGCAGTTCTTC.

This clonotype was picked up a small number of times. This chain uses TRBV4-3 with TRBJ2-3; 7 bases are a match to TRBD2. This CDR3 has 14 amino acids. The trim removed 0 bases at V and 6 bases at J, leaving 3 bases unmatched. Germline V CDR1 and CDR2: LGHNA, YSLEER. Here the CDR3 reads CASSQEGEGDTQYF. CDR3 nucleotides: TGCGCCAGCAGCCAAGAGGGGGAGGGGGATACGCAGTATTTT.

Details on this clonotype: Being one base from a much bigger clone, this may be a read error. The gene calls are TRBV7-3 and TRBJ2-5, with a weak D call TRBD2 (7 bases). Germline values: CDR1 SGHTA, CDR2 FQGTGA. The CDR3 runs 15 residues. CDR3 sequence (DNA): TGTGCCAGCAGCTTAAACGGGGGGCGCCAAGAGACCAAGTACTTC. This translates into CASSLNGGRQETKYF.

The table lists this clonotype with many counts. The junction and the germline gene differ at one end; a read error may be behind it. The chain joins TRBV7-7 to TRBJ2-3; D gene ambiguous. The CDR3 is 13 amino acids. Per germline, CDR1 SSHAT and CDR2 FNYEAQ (reference sequence). The CDR3, as DNA: TGTGCTAGCAGCTTTGTTCCCACAGATACGCAGTATTTT. Protein product: CASSFVPTDTQYF.

The CDR3 DNA follows: TGTGCCAGCAGCCACCGGGGGGGTCTTAGGGACGAGCAGTACTTC. Protein sequence: CASSHRGGLRDEQYF. This chain connects TRBV5-4 to TRBJ2-7; TRBD2 matches at 8 bases. This CDR3 comprises 15 residues. Per the germline V gene, CDR1 is SGHNT and CDR2 is YYREEE (reference sequence). V was pared by 4 bases and J by 5 bases, with 11 bases of the junction left unmatched.

This clonotype turned up a few times. The chain uses TRBV6-2 or TRBV6-3 and TRBJ1-1; D is unresolved. The CDR3 has 13 amino acids. Trimming left V 4 bases short and J 2 bases short, with 8 bases between. Germline V gene sequence: CDR1 MNHEY, CDR2 SVGEGT. In nucleotides, the CDR3 is TGTGCCAGCAGTTCGACCGACAACACTGAAGCTTTCTTT. Protein sequence: CASSSTDNTEAFF.

The sample holds a few counts of this clonotype. Possible read error: a much larger clone is one base away. V is TRBV5-1 and J is TRBJ2-7, with D uncertain. Germline assignment: CDR1 SGHRS and CDR2 YFSETQ. This CDR3 has 13 residues. The V gene lost 2 bases and the J gene lost 0 bases, with 6 bases spanning the gap. DNA of the CDR3: TGCGCCAGCAGCTTCCCCAGCTCCTACGAGCAGTACTTC. The encoded protein is CASSFPSSYEQYF.

The CDR3 region is CASSPGTTTDTQYF. In nucleotides, the CDR3 is TGTGCCAGCAGTCCCGGGACAACCACAGATACGCAGTATTTT. This chain links TRBV6-6 with TRBJ2-3; D might be TRBD1 (6 bases). Germline lookup yields CDR1 MNHNY and CDR2 SVGAGI (reference sequence). With 5 bases removed from V and 2 bases from J, the gap between germline ends came to 11 bases. This CDR3 is 14 amino acids long.

The chain links TRBV19 to TRBJ2-4; 9 bases line up with TRBD1. This CDR3 has 16 amino acids. Germline CDR1 is LNHDA and CDR2 is SQIVND (reference sequence). V shed 6 bases, J shed 1 base, and the junction held 7 bases outside the gene matches. The CDR3 is CASSHQGQGAKNIQYF. DNA for the CDR3: TGTGCCAGTAGCCACCAGGGACAGGGCGCCAAAAACATTCAGTACTTC.

The genes are TRBV11-3 and TRBJ2-7; D is undetermined. V was shortened by 5 bases and J by 2 bases, with 13 bases between the two germline ends. The CDR3 covers 14 residues. Germline CDR1 and CDR2: SGHNT and YENEEA. CDR3: CASSPLGPAYEQYF. The CDR3 DNA reads as TGTGCCAGCAGCCCCCTCGGGCCAGCCTACGAGCAGTACTTC. The entire variable domain, with the rest obtained from reference TRBV11-3 and TRBJ2-7, is as follows: EAGVVQSPRYKIIEKKQPVAFWCNPISGHNTLYWYLQNLGQGPELLIRYENEEAVDDSQLPKDRFSAERLKGVDSTLKIQPAELGDSAVYLCASSPLGPAYEQYFGPGTRLTVT.

The chain links TRBV30 to TRBJ2-4, with TRBD1 identical over 8 bases. J was trimmed by 10 bases and V by 2 bases; bases with no gene match: 7. In germline, CDR1 is GTSNPN, CDR2 SVGIG (reference sequence). The CDR3 is 13 residues long. In nucleotides, the CDR3 is TGTGCCTGGAGTACACAGGGGGGAGCGATTCAGTACTTC. Translated, it gives CAWSTQGGAIQYF.

The CDR3 loop reads CASSYDGANYGYTF. CDR3 DNA: TGTGCCAGCAGTTACGACGGAGCTAACTATGGCTACACCTTC. The V gene is TRBV6-5, the J gene TRBJ1-2, with D hard to call. CDR3 length: 14 residues. Trimming removed 2 bases at V and 0 bases at J, with 7 bases between. Germline V gene sequence: CDR1 MNHEY, CDR2 SVGAGI.

This clonotype was found many times. The J gene is TRBJ2-2, the V gene TRBV12-3 or TRBV12-4; D uncertain. The ends were cut back, 6 bases at V and 0 bases at J, with 5 bases in the middle. The CDR3 runs to 13 residues. CDR3 sequence reads: CASRTANTGELFF. The CDR3 coding sequence is TGTGCCAGCAGAACGGCGAACACCGGGGAGCTGTTTTTT.